Given below is one T cell receptor beta chain in context. Its antigen remains unknown. Naive CD8 cells lacked CD45RO, underwent positive selection for CCR7 and left out terminally differentiated effector memory CD45RA+ cells. The data belong to a study of shared clonotypes between healthy human individuals. Study-level findings and limits: With few donors, the genetic and exposure-history diversity represented was limited. Clonotype sharing among the donors was expected to vary with sequencing depth.

There are 16 residues in the CDR3. V dropped 0 bases and J dropped 0 bases, with 10 bases sitting between them. CDR1 and CDR2 from the germline V gene are SGHKS and YYEKEE (reference sequence). At a deep level, the assay was run. TCRdb's table, derived via immunoSEQ multiplex PCR, lists solely in-frame clones and lacks some. The sample includes 500,000 to 700,000 clones, about 95% of them seen just once. This receptor was obtained from a woman aged 25 to 45 in good health. The rearrangement uses TRBV5-5 and TRBJ1-3; the D is unclear. Sequenced input: naive CD8+ T cells sorted from blood. This CDR3 is CASSLGPVSSGNTIYF. The DNA of the CDR3 is TGTGCCAGCAGCTTGGGGCCGGTGTCCTCTGGAAACACCATATATTTT.